This TCR beta chain was observed in a study of blood T cell repertoires in COVID-19. As for the study in general: There were acute and convalescent COVID-19 samples, and they came from the United States, Italy and Spain. Sources were T cells, B-cell-depleted T cells, or PBMCs; the material itself was cDNA or gDNA.

It was during active infection that Seattle patients were enrolled and then longitudinally followed. Per the original data handling: Nucleated cell counts were estimated from reference gene primer amplification. The assay was immunoSEQ multiplex PCR, and TCRdb's table has in-frame clones only and misses some. V and J calls and clone size are those listed in that table; D and trimming were worked out from the DNA. The sample includes approximately 100,000 clones, around 80% of them seen just once. The receptor's source is an elderly man with COVID-19, enrolled during active disease. Sequencing was performed on peripheral blood.

This chain's CDR3 is CASASRARSYNEQFF. For the CDR3, the DNA is TGCGCCAGCGCCTCGCGCGCCCGCTCCTACAATGAGCAGTTCTTC. V usage is TRBV10-2 and J usage is TRBJ2-1; D is unclear. Germline V gives CDR1 WSHSY, CDR2 SAAADI. Deletions cut 8 bases from V and 0 bases from J, with 14 bases between. There are 15 residues in the CDR3.